The 8 T cell receptor beta chains below come from one sample, sequenced in a study of tumor-infiltrating lymphocytes in localized non-small cell lung cancer. Generated by immunoSEQ multiplex PCR, the TCRdb table keeps only in-frame clones and is missing some. The data show over 9,500 clones, 55% to 75% seen once. Sequencing was done on a sample of lung tumor tissue. Receptor source: a human donor with non-small cell lung cancer.

The chain uses TRBV6-6 and TRBJ2-1, with D maybe TRBD1 (6 bases). The CDR3 spans 13 residues. Trimming took 6 bases from V and 1 from J, leaving 7 bases between them. Looked up from germline, CDR1 is MNHNY and CDR2 is SVGAGI (reference sequence). CDR3 coding DNA: TGTGCCAGCAGAGGACAGTCCTACAATGAGCAGTTCTTC. This gives the protein CASRGQSYNEQFF.

This clone was observed once. The chain's CDR3 is CASKRDSQETQYF. Written as DNA, the CDR3 is TGCGCCAGCAAACGGGACAGCCAAGAGACCCAGTACTTC. This chain uses TRBV5-1 with TRBJ2-5; 7 nucleotides line up with TRBD1. Germline V gene data show CDR1 as SGHRS and CDR2 as YFSETQ. The CDR3 consists of 13 residues. V lost 6 bases and J lost 1; bases outside the gene matches: 3. Full variable domain (rest looked up from reference TRBV5-1 and TRBJ2-5): KAGVTQTPRYLIKTRGQQVTLSCSPISGHRSVSWYQQTPGQGLQFLFEYFSETQRNKGNFPGRFSGRQFSNSRSEMNVSTLELGDSALYLCASKRDSQETQYFGPGTRLLVL.

The chain employs TRBV14 and TRBJ2-4, with TRBD1 matching 8 bases. Trimming took 4 bases from V and 4 from J; bases not matched to a gene: 9. The CDR3 covers 16 residues. Looked up from germline, CDR1 is SGHDN and CDR2 is FVKESK. CDR3 sequence reads: CASSRSKGTGKNIQYF. In DNA form, the CDR3 reads TGTGCCAGCAGCCGTTCGAAAGGGACAGGAAAAAACATTCAGTACTTC.

The V call is TRBV29-1, the J call TRBJ2-7, with 9 bases fitting TRBD2. CDR3 length: 12 amino acids. Germline CDR1 reads SQVTM; CDR2 reads ANQGSEA. The CDR3 spells CSFSGSKYEQYF. CDR3 sequence (DNA): TGCAGTTTTAGCGGGAGTAAGTACGAGCAGTACTTC.

The table lists this clone with a few counts. The V call is TRBV2, the J call TRBJ1-5, with D unclear. Trimming pared 2 bases from V and 5 bases from J, leaving 16 bases between. CDR3 length: 16 amino acids. Germline assignment: CDR1 SNHLY and CDR2 FYNNEI. CDR3 nucleotide sequence: TGTGCCAGCAGTGAATCCGGGGTCAAAACTTATCAGCCCCAGCATTTT. It encodes CASSESGVKTYQPQHF. The variable domain in full, completed from reference TRBV2 and TRBJ1-5, reads EPEVTQTPSHQVTQMGQEVILRCVPISNHLYFYWYRQILGQKVEFLVSFYNNEISEKSEIFDDQFSVERPDGSNFTLKIRSTKLEDSAMYFCASSESGVKTYQPQHFGDGTRLSIL.

This clone was recorded only once. The chain employs TRBV4-1 and TRBJ2-5; 7 bases map to TRBD2. CDR3 length: 15 residues. Germline-derived CDR1 and CDR2 are MGHRA and YSYEKL. The V gene end was trimmed by 1 base and the J gene end by 0 bases; junction bases not matched to a gene: 2. The CDR3 is CASSQGAGDQETQYF. DNA for the CDR3: TGCGCCAGCAGCCAAGGGGCGGGGGACCAAGAGACCCAGTACTTC.

The V gene is TRBV7-2, the J gene TRBJ2-5, with 12 positions matching TRBD1. The CDR3 has 15 amino acids. CDR1 is SGHTA, CDR2 FQGNSA, per germline. After removal of 4 bases from V and 6 bases from J, the junction contained 6 bases not matched to a gene. The CDR3 DNA reads as TGTGCCAGCAGCTACTACCGGGACAGGGGGCAGACCCAGTACTTC. Translating it yields CASSYYRDRGQTQYF. The variable domain in full, completed from reference TRBV7-2 and TRBJ2-5, reads GAGVSQSPSNKVTEKGKDVELRCDPISGHTALYWYRQSLGQGLEFLIYFQGNSAPDKSGLPSDRFSAERTGGSVSTLTIQRTQQEDSAVYLCASSYYRDRGQTQYFGPGTRLLVL.

J is TRBJ1-2 and V is TRBV7-9, with D perhaps TRBD1 (6 bases). Germline CDR1 reads SEHNR; CDR2 reads FQNEAQ (reference sequence). CDR3 length equals 14 residues. The germline V and J ends were trimmed by 5 bases and 4 bases, with 14 bases remaining between them. CDR3 bases: TGTGCCAGCAGCCCTGGAGGGGGTTCCTATGGCTACACCTTC. This gives the protein CASSPGGGSYGYTF.